The clone carrying this T cell receptor beta chain has more than one count but fewer than ten. Antigen specificity is unknown. Reverse transcription of all isolated RNA meant that expressed TCRB transcripts were sequenced. The protocol was immunoSEQ multiplex PCR, while the TCRdb copy is restricted to in-frame clones and leaves out a portion. Of some 150,000 clones listed, around 50% were seen once; the top ten hold roughly 0.42%. The sample comes from a study of beta chain features in type 1 diabetes. CDR1 is LGHNA, CDR2 YSLEER, per germline. V was cut by 1 base and J by 6 bases, with 18 bases left in between. The CDR3 has 16 amino acids. General study findings and limits: TCRB CDR3s were moderately but significantly shorter in Type 1 diabetes patients in all four CD4+ subsets.

It was one heparinised blood draw, averaging about 116 mL, that each donor gave. Sequencing was carried out using Tregs from blood. This TCR came from a man between 18 and 35 years old in good health. The J gene is TRBJ1-2, the V gene TRBV4-3; D unresolved. CDR3 nucleotide sequence: TGCGCCAGCAGCCAAGGCCTTTTCGGAGGGAGAGATGGCTACACCTTC. As protein: CASSQGLFGGRDGYTF.